This T cell receptor (beta chain) was sequenced in a study of graft-versus-host responses after intestinal transplantation. About the research overall: Grafts that recipients had were multivisceral, liver-intestinal, or isolated intestinal transplants. The study's findings and limits: Recipient marrow showed GvH clones, some seen first in ileum or blood. Patients with graft-donor T cell macrochimerism had high graft-versus-host to host-versus-graft clonal ratios in allografts.

The repertoire was sequenced with immunoSEQ multiplex PCR; TCRdb's copy has only in-frame clones and lacks some. The repertoire consists of roughly 98,000 clones, with roughly 91% occurring once and the leading ten covering 1.1%. The CDR3 length is 14 residues. V lost 4 bases to trimming and J lost 1 base, with 13 bases between them. Germline values: CDR1 SQVTM, CDR2 ANQGSEA. Notes on this clone: The target antigen is unknown.

The specimen was unstimulated CD8+ T cells sorted from spleen or lymph node cells, collected before transplant. The TCR comes from a human donor who was the organ donor for an intestinal transplant. This chain uses TRBV29-1 with TRBJ1-1; tentative D call: TRBD1 (5 bases). The CDR3 sequence: CSVGQAGGNTEAFF. CDR3 in DNA: TGCAGCGTTGGGCAGGCGGGGGGGAACACTGAAGCTTTCTTT.